This entry is about one TCR beta chain. Its matching antigen is unknown. One end of the junction is discordant with germline, which a read error may explain. The CDR3 extends over 16 amino acids. From germline, CDR1 is SEHNR and CDR2 FQNEAQ (reference sequence). The data belong to a study of cytomegalovirus exposure and HLA in healthy donors. PCR employed 60 Vbeta and 13 Jbeta primers. The data were produced by immunoSEQ multiplex PCR, yet TCRdb's version contains in-frame clones alone and is incomplete. The data contain 140,000 to 150,000 clones, approximately 79% of them singletons. General study points: An analysis was carried out at a later point. It showed that HLA-associated TCR beta chains were more clonally expanded than equally common non-associated chains. Later analysis suggested most CMV-associated TCR beta chains were HLA-restricted. Researchers catalogued about 150 TCR beta chains as cytomegalovirus-associated. High specificity and sensitivity for cytomegalovirus status were reported for the classifier.

Sequencing was carried out using PBMCs. This receptor was obtained from a woman aged 40 to 50 in good health and CMV-seropositive. The chain joins TRBV7-9 to TRBJ2-7; D may be TRBD2 (6 bases). The CDR3 nucleotides read TGTTCCAGCAGCCCCCGTTGGCGGGACGGTTCCTACGAGCAGTACTTC. This gives the protein CSSSPRWRDGSYEQYF.